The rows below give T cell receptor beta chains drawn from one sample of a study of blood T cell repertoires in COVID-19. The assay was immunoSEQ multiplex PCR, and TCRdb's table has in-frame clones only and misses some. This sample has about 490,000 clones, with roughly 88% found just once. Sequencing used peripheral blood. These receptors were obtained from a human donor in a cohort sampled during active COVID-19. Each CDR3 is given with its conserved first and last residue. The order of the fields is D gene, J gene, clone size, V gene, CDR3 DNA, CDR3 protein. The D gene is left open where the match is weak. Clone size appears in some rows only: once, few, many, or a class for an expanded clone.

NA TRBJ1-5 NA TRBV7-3 TGTGCCAGCAGCTTAGACAGGAATCAGCCCCAGCATTTT CASSLDRNQPQHF
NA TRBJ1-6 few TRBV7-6 TGTGCCAGCAGCCACCCGGGACAAGGGAATTCACCCCTCCACTTT CASSHPGQGNSPLHF
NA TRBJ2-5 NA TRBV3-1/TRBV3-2 TGTGCCAGCAGCCGCCCAAGTCTGGGGGGAGAGACCCAGTACTTC CASSRPSLGGETQYF
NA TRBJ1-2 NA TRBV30 TGTGCCTGGAGTTCGGGAGGGGATGGCTACACCTTC CAWSSGGDGYTF
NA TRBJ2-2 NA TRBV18 TGTGCCAGCTCACCGGGAAGCGGTTCGACCACCGGGGAGCTGTTTTTT CASSPGSGSTTGELFF
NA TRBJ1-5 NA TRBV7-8 TGTGCCAGCAGCCTCGTGGGGGTTTATCTCCGGGACACCCATAGCAATCAGCCCCAGCATTTT CASSLVGVYLRDTHSNQPQHF
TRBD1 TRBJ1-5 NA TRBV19 TGTGCCAGTAGTATAGTGGGGACAGGTAGTCAGCCCCAGCATTTT CASSIVGTGSQPQHF
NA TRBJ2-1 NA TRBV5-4 TGTGCCAGCAGCTTGGGAGGCGAGACCTACAATGAGCAGTTCTTC CASSLGGETYNEQFF
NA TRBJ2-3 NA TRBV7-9 TGTGCCAGCAGCCATGGAACAGCAGATACGCAGTATTTT CASSHGTADTQYF
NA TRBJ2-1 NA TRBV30 TGTGCCTGGAGTGAGAACAGGGAACGTGAGCAGTTCTTC CAWSENREREQFF
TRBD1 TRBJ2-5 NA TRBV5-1 TGCGCCAGCAGCTTGACAGGGGGCCGAGAGACCCAGTACTTC CASSLTGGRETQYF
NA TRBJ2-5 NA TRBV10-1 TGCGCCAGCAGTGGAGGAGCTGAAAGAGAGACCCAGTACTTC CASSGGAERETQYF
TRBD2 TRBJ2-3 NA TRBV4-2 TGTGCCAGCAGCCAAGTGGGTGCGGGAGCGTCGCTTAACACAGATACGCAGTATTTT CASSQVGAGASLNTDTQYF
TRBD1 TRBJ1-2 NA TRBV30 TGTGCCTGGAGCGGGACAGGGCGCCCCTATGGCTACACCTTC CAWSGTGRPYGYTF
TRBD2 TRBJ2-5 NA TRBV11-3 TGTGCCAGCAGCTTTCGCTCGGGAGGCTTTCAAGAGACCCAGTACTTC CASSFRSGGFQETQYF
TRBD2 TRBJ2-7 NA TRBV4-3 TGCGCCAGCAGCCCGACAGCGAAGGGCGGGGGCGAGCAGTACTTC CASSPTAKGGGEQYF
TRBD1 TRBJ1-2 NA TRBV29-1 TGCAGCGTTGAGGTGGGACAGCCTTCCTATGGCTACACCTTC CSVEVGQPSYGYTF
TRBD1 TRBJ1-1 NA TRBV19 TGTGCCAGTAGGGGACAGGGGGTCCCTGAAGCTTTCTTT CASRGQGVPEAFF
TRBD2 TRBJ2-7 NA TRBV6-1 TGTGCCAGCAGTGAGGCCGGACTAGCGGACTACTACGAGCAGTACTTC CASSEAGLADYYEQYF
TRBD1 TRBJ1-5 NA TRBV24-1 TGTGCCACCACACAGGGGGCGGGTCAGCCCCAGCATTTT CATTQGAGQPQHF
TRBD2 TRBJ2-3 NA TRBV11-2 TGTGCCAGCAGCTTAGGGGTTAGCGGGAGGTCAGATACGCAGTATTTT CASSLGVSGRSDTQYF
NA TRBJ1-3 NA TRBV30 TGTGCCTGGAGTGGTCCCACAGGATTCTCCTTGCCTTCTGGAAACACCATATATTTT CAWSGPTGFSLPSGNTIYF
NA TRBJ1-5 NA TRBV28 TGTGCCAGCAGTCGCCGGGATCAGCCCCAGCATTTT CASSRRDQPQHF
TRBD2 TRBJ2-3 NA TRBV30 TGTGCCTGGACCTGGAGCGGGAGGGCCGGAGATACGCAGTATTTT CAWTWSGRAGDTQYF
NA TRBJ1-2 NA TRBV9 TGTGCCAGCAGCGTAGACCCCGCGCAGCCCGGGGGTGGCTACACCTTC CASSVDPAQPGGGYTF
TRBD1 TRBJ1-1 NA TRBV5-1 TGCGCCAGCAGCTTGCCGGGACAGGGGGCTAAAGCTTTCTTT CASSLPGQGAKAFF
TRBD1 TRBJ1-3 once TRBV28 TGTGCCAGCAGACGTAGGGACAGTCCTGGAAACACCATATATTTT CASRRRDSPGNTIYF
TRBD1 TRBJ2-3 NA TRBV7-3 TGTGCCAGCAGCTTAACCGGACAGGGGTACTCGGCAGATACGCAGTATTTT CASSLTGQGYSADTQYF
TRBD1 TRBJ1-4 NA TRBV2 TGTGCCAGCCACCAGACAGGGCAAGGAGAAAAACTGTTTTTT CASHQTGQGEKLFF
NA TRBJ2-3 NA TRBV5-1 TGCGCCAGCAGCTTTTCCGGGACTGGGGGAGATACGCAGTATTTT CASSFSGTGGDTQYF
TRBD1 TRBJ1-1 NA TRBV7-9 TGTGCCAGCAGCTTATCAGGGGGCCGAGCTTTCTTT CASSLSGGRAFF
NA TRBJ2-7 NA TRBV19 TGTGCCAGTAGTCCCGGGGGAACAGGCGAGCAGTACTTC CASSPGGTGEQYF
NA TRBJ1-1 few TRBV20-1 TGCAGTGCTACTAGGAACACTGAAGCTTTCTTT CSATRNTEAFF
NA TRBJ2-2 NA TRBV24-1 TGTGCCACCAGTGGGGCACTTAATCCGAACACCGGGGAGCTGTTTTTT CATSGALNPNTGELFF
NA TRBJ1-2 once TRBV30 TGTGCCTGGAGTGACCAGGGAAGCAGCCATGGCTACACCTTC CAWSDQGSSHGYTF
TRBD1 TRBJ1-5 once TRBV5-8 TGTGCCAGCAGCTTGGGTGACAGGGGGCTATCAGGTCAGCCCCAGCATTTT CASSLGDRGLSGQPQHF
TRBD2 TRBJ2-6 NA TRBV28 TGTGCCAGCACCTCCGCGGGGGCTGGGGCCAACGTCCTGACTTTC CASTSAGAGANVLTF
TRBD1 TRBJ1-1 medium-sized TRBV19 TGTGCCAGTAGGGGGGACAGGGGGAAGATCACTGAAGCTTTCTTT CASRGDRGKITEAFF
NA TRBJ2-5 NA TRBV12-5 TGTGCTAGTGGTTTGGTTGGGGCGTACCAAGAGACCCAGTACTTC CASGLVGAYQETQYF
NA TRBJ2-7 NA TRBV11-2 TGTGCCAGCAGCTTAGATCTTGGGCACTCCTACGAGCAGTACTTC CASSLDLGHSYEQYF
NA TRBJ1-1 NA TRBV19 TGTGCCAGTAGCCCCGGGGGGACGAGCACTGAAGCTTTCTTT CASSPGGTSTEAFF
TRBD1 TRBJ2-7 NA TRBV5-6 TGTGCCAGCAGCTTTCGGGGGACAGGGCACTCCTACGAGCAGTACTTC CASSFRGTGHSYEQYF
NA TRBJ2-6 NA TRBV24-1 TGTGCCACCAGTGCCCCTACAGGGTCTTTAAGCTCTGGGGCCAACGTCCTGACTTTC CATSAPTGSLSSGANVLTF
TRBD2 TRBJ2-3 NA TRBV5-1 TGCGCCAGCAGCACTGCCACTAGCGGGAGGGCAGATACGCAGTATTTT CASSTATSGRADTQYF
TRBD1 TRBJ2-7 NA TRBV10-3 TGTGCCATCAGGCCCGGGACAGGGGACCACGAGCAGTACTTC CAIRPGTGDHEQYF
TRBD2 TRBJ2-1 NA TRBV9 TGTGCCAGCAGCGTAGAGCCCGGGACTAGCAGTAATGAGCAGTTCTTC CASSVEPGTSSNEQFF
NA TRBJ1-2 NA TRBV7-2 TGTGCCAGCAGTCCCAGGGTGCGTGGCTACACCTTC CASSPRVRGYTF
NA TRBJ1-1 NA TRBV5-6 TGTGCCAGCAGCTTGGTCCCCGGGGACACCCGGAACACTGAAGCTTTCTTT CASSLVPGDTRNTEAFF
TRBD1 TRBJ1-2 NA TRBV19 TGTGCCAGTAGTAGACAAAACAGGGGATCCAACTATGGCTACACCTTC CASSRQNRGSNYGYTF
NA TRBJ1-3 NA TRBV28 TGTGCCAGCGAATCCGGCGGCGGTACTAGAAACACCATATATTTT CASESGGGTRNTIYF
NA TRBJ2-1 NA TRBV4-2 TGTGCCAGCAGCCAAGTGGTGGGGAGGTTAGGGTACAATGAGCAGTTCTTC CASSQVVGRLGYNEQFF
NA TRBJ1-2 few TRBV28 TGTGCCAGCAGTTTTGGTACAGTGGCTATCGATGGCTACACCTTC CASSFGTVAIDGYTF
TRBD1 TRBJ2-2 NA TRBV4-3 TGCGCCAGCAGCCAGTGGACAGGGGCGAACACCGGGGAGCTGTTTTTT CASSQWTGANTGELFF
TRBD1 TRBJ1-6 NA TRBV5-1 TGCGCCAGCAGCCCTGGAGTTGGCAGGGGGAATTCACCCCTCCACTTT CASSPGVGRGNSPLHF
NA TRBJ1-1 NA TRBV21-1 TGTGCCAGCAGCAAAGCCAAGACAGGGCGGAACACTGAAGCTTTCTTT CASSKAKTGRNTEAFF
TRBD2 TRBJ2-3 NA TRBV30 TGTGCCTGGAGGGGACTAGCGGGCACAGATACGCAGTATTTT CAWRGLAGTDTQYF
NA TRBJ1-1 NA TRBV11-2 TGTGCCAGCAGCCTAGCCAGCACTGAAGCTTTCTTT CASSLASTEAFF
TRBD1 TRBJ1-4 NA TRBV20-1 TGCAGTGCTAGTAGAGGGACAGCAACTAATGAAAAACTGTTTTTT CSASRGTATNEKLFF
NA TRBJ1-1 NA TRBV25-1 TGTGCCAGCTCTAGTGGGGGGGCTCGGGTGACTGAAGCTTTCTTT CASSSGGARVTEAFF
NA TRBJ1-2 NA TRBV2 TGTGCCAGCAGCCATCGAGTCCTCTATGGCTACACCTTC CASSHRVLYGYTF